This T cell receptor beta chain was recorded in a study of T cell repertoires in cytomegalovirus infection (dated by TCRdb to between 2018 and 2021). Describing the broader study: Donor HLA type was relevant to the analysis, because carriage of CMV infection together with the matching HLA type was indicated by public TCR beta signatures.

The research as a whole found: In both this cohort and an independent cohort of approximately 350 donors, the cumulative frequency of public TCR beta family members distinguished carriers of CMV infection plus the relevant HLA type. In the ex vivo response, HLA-C-restricted CMV-specific TCR beta clonotypes were dominant, and in two of eight donors the single most frequent clonotype came from this HLA-C-restricted group.

TCRdb names Illumina HiSeq 1500 as the instrument used. The public reads were reanalyzed by TCRdb: fastp trimming at Q25, MiXCR alignment, in-frame beta chains only. Entries that share a CDR3 protein sequence are merged under the most common genes and DNA. This sample lists around 310,000 distinct CDR3 sequences; 17% were detected once. Around 12% of the sample lies in the top ten. This clonotype has just a few counts. Its specific antigen is unknown. No base-level quality is on record; no much larger clone is a single base apart. The TCR originated in a human donor in good health (CMV status not recorded). Some clones in this sample may be carry-over from other donors' samples. The sequenced sample was PBMCs.

Read as DNA, the sequence is TGTGCCAGTAGTATCGGGGGGAGCGAGCTGTTTTTT. Its coded protein is CASSIGGSELFF. The chain is assembled from TRBV19 and TRBJ2-2, with 7 central nucleotides matching TRBD2. CDR1 and CDR2, per the germline V gene (reference sequence), are LNHDA and SQIVND. Unmatched junction bases come to 3, with V trimmed by 3 bases and J by 11 bases. From the cysteine up to the phenylalanine, the CDR3 has a length of 12 residues. Only CDR3 DNA remains: 36 bases, in frame from the first base.